Each of the 30 T cell receptor beta chains below was sequenced from the same sample in a study of neurological immune-mediated disorders. TCRdb fed the 5' RACE reads into MiXCR, producing one record per CDR3 protein. The sample includes about 82,000 distinct CDR3 sequences, just over 2.5% of them seen just once. Sequencing was performed on PBMCs. Source of these receptors: a woman aged 25-40 years with multiple sclerosis.

This clonotype occurred a few times. One end of the junction fails to match germline, which may point to a read error. This CDR3 is CASSAGWNQHQHF. In DNA, the CDR3 is TGTGCCAGCAGTGCGGGATGGAATCAGCACCAGCATTTT. This chain links TRBV7-9 with TRBJ1-5; D unclear. The CDR3 is 13 amino acids. Germline CDR1 reads SEHNR; CDR2 reads FQNEAQ (reference sequence).

This clonotype was found many times. This sequence joins TRBV5-1 and TRBJ2-1, with TRBD2 identical over 11 bases. This CDR3 spans 16 amino acids. Trimming at V came to 0 bases and at J to 8 bases, leaving 7 bases not matched to a gene. Germline assignment: CDR1 SGHRS and CDR2 YFSETQ. The CDR3 coding sequence is TGCGCCAGCAGCTTGGATCTAGCGGGAGGTTCGGATGAGCAGTTCTTC. This encodes CASSLDLAGGSDEQFF.

This clonotype was observed many times. The rearrangement uses TRBV24-1 and TRBJ2-3, with 8 bases aligning to TRBD1. Germline loops: CDR1 KGHDR, CDR2 SFDVKD. This CDR3 comprises 15 residues. Trimming removed 5 bases from V and 2 bases from J; junction bases left unmatched: 5. The CDR3 region is CATSAGQGPTDTQYF. CDR3 in DNA: TGTGCCACCAGTGCTGGACAGGGACCCACAGATACGCAGTATTTT.

At least ten counts were recorded for this clonotype. The rearrangement joins TRBV10-2 to TRBJ2-7; D remains unclear. Deletions cut 7 bases from V and 0 bases from J, with 13 bases between. Germline V gives CDR1 WSHSY, CDR2 SAAADI. CDR3 size: 14 residues. The CDR3 DNA sequence: TGCGCCAGCACCCCCCACGGATCCTCCTACGAGCAGTACTTC. As protein: CASTPHGSSYEQYF.

This clonotype appeared many times. V and J are TRBV12-3 or TRBV12-4 and TRBJ1-2, with TRBD1 matching 8 bases. This CDR3 is 17 amino acids long. The V segment lost 5 bases and the J segment 4 bases; nucleotides outside the gene matches: 15. In DNA form, the CDR3 reads TGTGCCAGCAGTCCGAACCCCGGACAGGGCGACTCCTATGGCTACACCTTC. Protein sequence: CASSPNPGQGDSYGYTF.

This clonotype was observed at least ten times. This chain uses TRBV6-2 or TRBV6-3 with TRBJ2-7; D is ambiguous. The V gene's germline CDR1 is MNHEY and CDR2 SVGEGT. Trimming stripped 5 bases from V and 0 bases from J, with 5 bases between. This CDR3 has 12 residues. DNA of the CDR3: TGTGCCAGCAGTGCCGACTCCTACGAGCAGTACTTC. It codes for CASSADSYEQYF.

This clonotype was observed a handful of times. The V gene is TRBV2, the J gene TRBJ2-2; 8 bases match TRBD2. J gave up 11 bases and V 8 bases, and 1 base lay outside the gene matches. This CDR3 region has 10 residues. CDR1 SNHLY and CDR2 FYNNEI come from the germline V gene. The CDR3 here is CASGTRELFF. CDR3 DNA: TGTGCCAGCGGGACTAGAGAGCTGTTTTTT.

This clonotype was seen ten or more times. V gene TRBV29-1 combines with J gene TRBJ2-1; D possibly corresponds to TRBD2 (6 bases). The ends were cut back, 5 bases at V and 6 bases at J, with 17 bases in the middle. The CDR3 contains 14 residues. Looked up from germline, CDR1 is SQVTM and CDR2 is ANQGSEA. The CDR3 nucleotides are TGCAGCGTTTCTCAGGGTGCCGGGGGCAATGAGCAGTTCTTC. It encodes CSVSQGAGGNEQFF.

This clonotype came up many times. The chain is built from TRBV5-5 and TRBJ2-3; D uncertain. This CDR3 is built from 10 residues. V dropped 1 base and J dropped 9 bases, with 3 bases sitting between them. From germline, CDR1 is SGHKS and CDR2 YYEKEE (reference sequence). DNA of the CDR3: TGTGCCAGCAGCTTGACGACGCAGTATTTT. Protein: CASSLTTQYF.

This clonotype was observed many times. The rearrangement joins TRBV10-3 to TRBJ2-2; D gene ambiguous. CDR1 and CDR2 from the germline V gene are ENHRY and SYGVKD. V lost 10 bases and J lost 7, with 10 bases in between. This CDR3 contains 11 residues. The CDR3 DNA reads TGTGCCACCTACGAAGGCGGGGAGCTGTTTTTT. As protein: CATYEGGELFF.

This clonotype was counted many times. This chain connects TRBV5-1 to TRBJ2-7, with 9 positions matching TRBD2. The germline V gene encodes CDR1 SGHRS and CDR2 YFSETQ. The CDR3 is 15 amino acids. The junction had 7 bases not matched to a gene; V was cut back by 2 bases and J by 4 bases. The CDR3 nucleotides read TGCGCCAGCAGCTTATTAGCGGGAGTGGGGTACGAGCAGTACTTC. Translating it yields CASSLLAGVGYEQYF.

This clonotype showed up many times. The rearrangement links TRBV12-3 or TRBV12-4 to TRBJ2-1; tentatively, D is TRBD2 (5 bases). Trimming shortened V by 6 bases and J by 0 bases, and 12 bases separated the two germline ends. CDR3 size: 15 residues. The CDR3 region has the DNA TGTGCCAGCAGACCCACTAGGAGCTCCTACAATGAGCAGTTCTTC. It encodes CASRPTRSSYNEQFF.

This clonotype was recorded at least ten times. CDR3 loop: CASSPALGRGYNEQFF. The CDR3 DNA follows: TGCGCCAGCAGCCCCGCGTTGGGGCGGGGCTACAATGAGCAGTTCTTC. The genes are TRBV5-1 and TRBJ2-1; D may be TRBD2 (6 bases). The V and J ends lost 4 bases and 3 bases respectively, with 17 bases between them. The CDR3 is 16 amino acids. CDR1 and CDR2 from the germline V gene are SGHRS and YFSETQ.

This clonotype was observed many times. The rearrangement uses TRBV5-8 and TRBJ2-5; weak D call: TRBD1 (5 bases). The CDR3 length is 15 residues. V lost 0 bases, J lost 7 bases, and 16 bases lay in between. The germline V gene has CDR1 SGHTS and CDR2 YDEGEE. CDR3 sequence: CASSLGETTVGTQYF. The CDR3 bases are TGTGCCAGCAGCTTGGGTGAAACGACAGTAGGGACCCAGTACTTC. The entire variable domain, with the rest obtained from reference TRBV5-8 and TRBJ2-5, is as follows: EAGVTQSPTHLIKTRGQQATLRCSPISGHTSVYWYQQALGLGLQFLLWYDEGEERNRGNFPPRFSGRQFPNYSSELNVNALELEDSALYLCASSLGETTVGTQYFGPGTRLLVL.

This clonotype occurred many times. The chain has TRBV7-9 and TRBJ1-2; D is unclear. Germline CDR1 and CDR2: SEHNR and FQNEAQ (reference sequence). This CDR3 contains 14 residues. V was cut by 1 base and J by 8 bases, with 14 bases left in between. CDR3 coding DNA: TGTGCCAGCAGCTTAGTAGCCCATCAGAAGGGCTACACCTTC. Translation: CASSLVAHQKGYTF.

This clonotype has ten or more counts. The chain couples TRBV20-1 to TRBJ1-1; TRBD1 is a possible D gene (5 bases). V lost 0 bases, J lost 3 bases, and 11 bases lay in between. The CDR3 contains 14 residues. Germline CDR1 DFQATT, CDR2 SNEGSKA (reference sequence). In DNA, the CDR3 is TGCAGTGCTAGAGAGGCAGGGAGAGACACTGAAGCTTTCTTT. Its protein is CSAREAGRDTEAFF.

This clonotype was seen many times. This chain connects TRBV20-1 to TRBJ2-3; 9 bases are shared with TRBD1. V was pared by 3 bases and J by 5 bases, with 6 bases of the junction left unmatched. CDR3 length: 14 amino acids. Germline CDR1 and CDR2: DFQATT and SNEGSKA (reference sequence). CDR3 protein: CSASGQGHGDTQYF. CDR3 in DNA: TGCAGTGCTAGCGGACAGGGGCACGGAGATACGCAGTATTTT.

This clonotype was observed at least ten times. The chain combines TRBV24-1 with TRBJ2-5, with D uncertain. The CDR3 is 13 amino acids. Germline loops: CDR1 KGHDR, CDR2 SFDVKD. Trimming stripped 9 bases from V and 0 bases from J, with 10 bases between. The CDR3 DNA follows: TGTGCCACCTTGGACGGAGACCAAGAGACCCAGTACTTC. Protein product: CATLDGDQETQYF.

By sample share, this clonotype is medium-sized. The chain combines TRBV4-3 with TRBJ2-6; 7 positions match TRBD1. The J segment lost 2 bases and the V segment lost 3 bases, leaving 4 bases of the junction unmatched. The CDR3 runs to 16 residues. From germline, CDR1 is LGHNA and CDR2 YSLEER. Here the CDR3 reads CASSHTRGTGANVLTF. The CDR3 nucleotides are TGCGCCAGCAGCCACACCAGGGGGACTGGGGCCAACGTCCTGACTTTC.

In its sample, this clonotype was seen many times. V is TRBV7-3 and J is TRBJ1-1, with a possible D match to TRBD1 (6 bases). Germline-derived CDR1 and CDR2 are SGHTA and FQGTGA. Trimming removed 5 bases at V and 11 bases at J, with 18 bases between. This CDR3 contains 13 residues. This chain's CDR3 is CASSPHGGGTAFF. DNA of the CDR3: TGTGCCAGCAGCCCTCACGGAGGGGGAACCGCTTTCTTT.

V and J are TRBV12-3 or TRBV12-4 and TRBJ2-1; 8 nucleotides align to TRBD2. V shed 5 bases and J 1 base; nucleotides not matched to a gene: 7. This CDR3 region has 16 residues. CDR3 in amino acids: CASSQSGSSSYNEQFF. Here the CDR3 DNA reads TGTGCCAGCAGTCAAAGCGGGAGTTCGTCCTACAATGAGCAGTTCTTC.

This clonotype occurred many times. The V gene is TRBV6-6, the J gene TRBJ1-6, with a possible D match to TRBD1 (6 bases). There are 14 residues in the CDR3. Germline CDR1 MNHNY, CDR2 SVGAGI (reference sequence). V gave up 4 bases and J gave up 7 bases, with 11 bases separating them. In nucleotides, the CDR3 is TGTGCCAGCAGTTGGGCAGGGGACAATTCACCCCTCCACTTT. This encodes CASSWAGDNSPLHF.

This clonotype was counted at least ten times. The chain couples TRBV12-3 or TRBV12-4 to TRBJ2-7, with D perhaps TRBD2 (5 bases). V lost 6 bases, J lost 2 bases, and 11 bases lay in between. This CDR3 region has 13 residues. Written as DNA, the CDR3 is TGTGCCAGCAGCTCTGGACTTGCCTACGAGCAGTACTTC. Residues: CASSSGLAYEQYF.

This clonotype was seen repeatedly, ten times or more. The chain recombines TRBV29-1 with TRBJ2-1, with D hard to call. The CDR3 totals 15 residues. Germline CDR1 reads SQVTM; CDR2 reads ANQGSEA. Trimming cost V 1 base and J 3 bases, with 13 bases left between them. In DNA form, the CDR3 reads TGCAGCGTTGAAGGGGGTCTTACCGACTACAATGAGCAGTTCTTC. Encoded protein: CSVEGGLTDYNEQFF.

This clonotype was seen ten or more times. This chain links TRBV4-3 with TRBJ1-1; weak D call: TRBD1 (5 bases). The V gene's germline CDR1 is LGHNA and CDR2 YSLEER. Trimming stripped 4 bases from V and 1 base from J, with 10 bases between. CDR3 length: 14 amino acids. The chain's CDR3 is CASSPQQENTEAFF. CDR3 nucleotide sequence: TGCGCCAGCAGCCCACAACAGGAGAACACTGAAGCTTTCTTT.

At least ten counts were recorded for this clonotype. This sequence joins TRBV5-5 and TRBJ2-1; D is ambiguous. There are 12 residues in the CDR3. V was cut by 0 bases and J by 10 bases, with 8 bases left in between. CDR1 SGHKS and CDR2 YYEKEE come from the germline V gene (reference sequence). For the CDR3, the DNA is TGTGCCAGCAGCTTGGGTCGTAGGGAGCAGTTCTTC. The encoded protein is CASSLGRREQFF.

This clonotype was recorded many times. This rearrangement joins TRBV18 to TRBJ2-1; TRBD2 matches at 11 bases. The germline CDR1 and CDR2 sequences are KGHSH and LQKENI. This CDR3 region has 15 residues. The V segment lost 5 bases and the J segment 8 bases; nucleotides outside the gene matches: 8. The CDR3 loop is CASSATSGSDYEQFF. CDR3 DNA sequence: TGTGCCAGCTCAGCCACTAGCGGGAGTGACTATGAGCAGTTCTTC.

This clonotype was seen ten or more times. A much larger clone differs from this one at a single base, so this may be a read error. This chain links TRBV20-1 with TRBJ1-1; D gene ambiguous. Deletions cut 1 base from V and 1 base from J, with 10 bases between. The CDR3 has 14 amino acids. Germline V CDR1 and CDR2: DFQATT, SNEGSKA (reference sequence). The CDR3 DNA follows: TGCAGTGCTAGAGGCCCCAATGCGAACACTGAAGCTTTCTTT. It specifies CSARGPNANTEAFF.

This clonotype was found many times. This chain uses TRBV10-3 with TRBJ2-7, with 8 bases fitting TRBD1. The CDR3 length is 15 residues. The V gene's germline CDR1 is ENHRY and CDR2 SYGVKD. V was pared by 2 bases and J by 3 bases, with 6 bases of the junction left unmatched. The DNA of the CDR3 is TGTGCCATCAGTGAGACAGGGGGTACAGTCTACGAGCAGTACTTC. It specifies CAISETGGTVYEQYF.

In this sample, this clonotype turned up many times. The V gene is TRBV27, the J gene TRBJ2-1; D remains unclear. The CDR3 consists of 15 residues. V lost 4 bases to trimming and J lost 5 bases, with 15 bases between them. CDR1 and CDR2 (germline): MNHEY, SMNVEV (reference sequence). This CDR3 reads CASSSRLGTNNEQFF. CDR3 DNA sequence: TGTGCCAGCAGTTCCAGACTGGGAACGAACAATGAGCAGTTCTTC.